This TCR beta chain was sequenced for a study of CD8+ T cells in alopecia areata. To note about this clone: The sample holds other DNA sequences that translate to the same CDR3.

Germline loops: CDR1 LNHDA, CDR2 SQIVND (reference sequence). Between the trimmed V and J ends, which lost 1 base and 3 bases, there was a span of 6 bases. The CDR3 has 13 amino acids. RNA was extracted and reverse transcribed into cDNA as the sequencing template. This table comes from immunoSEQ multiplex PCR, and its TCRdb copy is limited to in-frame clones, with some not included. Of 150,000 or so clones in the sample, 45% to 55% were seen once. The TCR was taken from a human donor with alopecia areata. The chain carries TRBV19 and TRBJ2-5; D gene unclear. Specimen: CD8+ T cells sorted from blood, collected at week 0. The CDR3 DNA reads TGTGCCAGTAGTATAGCGGGCGAAGAGACCCAGTACTTC. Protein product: CASSIAGEETQYF.